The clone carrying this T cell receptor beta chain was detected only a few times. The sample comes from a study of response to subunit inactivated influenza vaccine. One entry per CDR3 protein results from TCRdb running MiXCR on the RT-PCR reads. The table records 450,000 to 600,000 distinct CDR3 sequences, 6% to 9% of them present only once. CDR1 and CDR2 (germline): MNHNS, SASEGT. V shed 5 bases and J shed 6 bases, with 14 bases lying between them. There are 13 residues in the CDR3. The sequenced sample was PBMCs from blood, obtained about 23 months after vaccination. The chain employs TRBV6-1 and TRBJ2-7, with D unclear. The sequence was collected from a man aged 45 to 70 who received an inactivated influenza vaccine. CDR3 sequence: CASSPTVLSEQYF. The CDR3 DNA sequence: TGTGCCAGCAGTCCTACGGTGCTTTCCGAGCAGTACTTC.